This TCR beta chain was retrieved from a study of blood T cells in healthy people across ages. Primed by a sample-barcoded 5' primer and a J-beta primer mix, a second PCR proceeded for 7 to 11 cycles. The template-switch adaptor, which had 12 random nucleotides, put a tag on each cDNA molecule. TCRdb recomputed calls from the 5' RACE reads with MiXCR, one row per CDR3 protein. The sample yields 800,000 to 950,000 distinct CDR3 sequences, 25% to 30% seen once. General study findings and limits: CMV status of donors was unknown, possibly confounding expanded clonotype changes. TCR beta diversity per million T cells fell roughly linearly with age.

This clonotype turned up a few times. Its target is unknown. These same data were also listed under a study on T cells of mothers and their children. That source reports: The study obtained over 8 million TCR beta CDR3 reads per mother and about 3 million per child.

The sequenced sample was blood. This sequence was found in a woman in her forties in good health.

The CDR3 protein is CASSRGVSSYNEQFF. The CDR3 DNA sequence: TGTGCCAGCAGCCGCGGTGTGAGCTCCTACAATGAGCAGTTCTTC. V and J are TRBV11-2 and TRBJ2-1; no clear D. The germline V gene encodes CDR1 SGHAT and CDR2 FQNNGV. The CDR3 is 15 residues long. Trimming took 5 bases from V and 0 from J, leaving 11 bases between them.